These T cell receptor beta chains were read from a single sample in a study of blood T cells in healthy people across ages. TCRdb re-called the 5' RACE reads through MiXCR, storing one row per CDR3 protein. There are about 800,000 distinct CDR3 sequences in the sample; around 50% occur only once, and around 18% lies in the top ten. The specimen was blood. The receptors stem from a man older than 75 in good health. CDR3s include the opening cysteine and the closing phenylalanine or tryptophan. A D gene is named only where the DNA matches it firmly. A row's size may be missing; if present it is once, few, many or a size class.

size: -; D: -; J: TRBJ2-3; V: TRBV6-5; CDR3: CASSYSRGSGRAPDTQYF; DNA: TGTGCCAGCAGTTACTCGAGGGGTTCGGGACGGGCTCCAGATACGCAGTATTTT
size: few; D: TRBD2; J: TRBJ2-7; V: TRBV2; CDR3: CASSVSIAGEGHEQYF; DNA: TGTGCCAGCAGTGTGTCCATAGCGGGAGAAGGCCATGAGCAGTACTTC
size: -; D: -; J: TRBJ2-3; V: TRBV18; CDR3: CASSRRDTKTFVPTDTQYF; DNA: TGTGCCAGCTCACGTCGGGACACCAAAACTTTCGTACCTACAGATACGCAGTATTTT
size: -; D: TRBD2; J: TRBJ2-1; V: TRBV7-2; CDR3: CARSGESGRGEQFF; DNA: TGTGCCAGAAGCGGGGAAAGCGGGAGGGGTGAGCAGTTCTTC
size: -; D: -; J: TRBJ2-5; V: TRBV3-1; CDR3: CASSGTTRDIEYQETQYF; DNA: TGTGCCAGCAGCGGGACAACTCGGGACATTGAGTACCAAGAGACCCAGTACTTC
size: -; D: TRBD1; J: TRBJ2-4; V: TRBV7-3; CDR3: CASSPTGVRYDEQYF; DNA: TGTGCCAGCAGTCCAACAGGGGTGAGATACGATGAGCAGTACTTC
size: -; D: TRBD2; J: TRBJ2-3; V: TRBV24-1; CDR3: CATSDTTGTSGRAVDTQYF; DNA: TGTGCCACCAGTGATACAACCGGGACTAGCGGGAGGGCCGTAGATACGCAGTATTTT
size: -; D: TRBD1; J: TRBJ1-6; V: TRBV9; CDR3: CASSVTTGASPLHF; DNA: TGTGCCAGCAGCGTAACAACAGGGGCTTCACCCCTCCACTTT
size: -; D: -; J: TRBJ1-2; V: TRBV29-1; CDR3: CSVEWRGSYGYTF; DNA: TGTAGCGTTGAATGGCGGGGAAGCTATGGCTACACCTTC
size: -; D: -; J: TRBJ2-5; V: TRBV15; CDR3: CATSSQETQYF; DNA: TGTGCCACCAGCAGCCAAGAGACCCAGTACTTC
size: many; D: TRBD1; J: TRBJ2-7; V: TRBV6-5; CDR3: CASSYGQVGYEQYF; DNA: TGTGCCAGCAGTTACGGACAGGTCGGATACGAGCAGTACTTC
size: -; D: -; J: TRBJ2-1; V: TRBV11-2; CDR3: CASSHSGSYNEQFF; DNA: TGTGCCAGCAGCCACTCGGGCTCCTACAATGAGCAGTTCTTC
size: -; D: -; J: TRBJ2-3; V: TRBV28; CDR3: CASSFEGSSTDTQYF; DNA: TGTGCCAGCAGTTTTGAGGGCTCTAGCACAGATACGCAGTATTTT
size: few; D: -; J: TRBJ1-5; V: TRBV20-1; CDR3: CSAPGPSNQPQHF; DNA: TGCAGTGCCCCCGGACCTAGCAATCAGCCCCAGCATTTT
size: -; D: TRBD1; J: TRBJ2-2; V: TRBV2; CDR3: CASSSRDREPGELFF; DNA: TGTGCCAGCAGTAGCCGGGACAGGGAGCCCGGGGAGCTGTTTTTT
size: -; D: TRBD2; J: TRBJ2-7; V: TRBV20-1; CDR3: CSARDSGTSQRNEQYF; DNA: TGCAGTGCTAGAGACTCCGGGACTAGCCAACGGAATGAGCAGTACTTC
size: -; D: TRBD1; J: TRBJ2-7; V: TRBV5-5; CDR3: CASSWGTGAYEQYF; DNA: TGTGCCAGCAGCTGGGGGACAGGGGCTTACGAGCAGTACTTC
size: -; D: -; J: TRBJ2-4; V: TRBV5-1; CDR3: CASSLTDGAKNIQYF; DNA: TGCGCCAGCAGCTTGACCGATGGGGCCAAAAACATTCAGTACTTC
size: -; D: TRBD2; J: TRBJ2-7; V: TRBV7-3; CDR3: CASSLSTSGPYEQYF; DNA: TGTGCCAGCAGCTTATCTACTAGCGGTCCCTACGAGCAGTACTTC
size: -; D: TRBD1; J: TRBJ2-7; V: TRBV4-1; CDR3: CASSHPGQRNEQYF; DNA: TGCGCCAGCAGCCACCCGGGACAGAGGAACGAGCAGTACTTC
size: -; D: TRBD1; J: TRBJ2-7; V: TRBV20-1; CDR3: CSALHLGQGPYEQYF; DNA: TGCAGTGCATTGCATTTGGGACAGGGGCCCTACGAGCAGTACTTC
size: many; D: -; J: TRBJ2-5; V: TRBV20-1; CDR3: CSARDFAASQETQYF; DNA: TGCAGTGCTAGAGATTTTGCGGCTTCCCAAGAGACCCAGTACTTC
size: -; D: TRBD1; J: TRBJ2-7; V: TRBV7-2; CDR3: CASSSWPGQGANEQYF; DNA: TGTGCCAGCAGCTCCTGGCCGGGACAGGGGGCGAACGAGCAGTACTTC
size: -; D: -; J: TRBJ2-1; V: TRBV7-9; CDR3: CASSPRGGLGANEQFF; DNA: TGTGCCAGCAGCCCTAGAGGGGGGTTGGGTGCAAATGAGCAGTTCTTC
size: -; D: -; J: TRBJ2-1; V: TRBV5-1; CDR3: CASRGSQGYNEQFF; DNA: TGCGCCAGCAGGGGCAGTCAGGGCTACAATGAGCAGTTCTTC
size: -; D: TRBD1; J: TRBJ2-5; V: TRBV12-3/TRBV12-4; CDR3: CASSRWSGTGPETQYF; DNA: TGTGCCAGCAGTCGCTGGTCCGGGACAGGGCCGGAGACCCAGTACTTC
size: once; D: -; J: TRBJ2-2; V: TRBV28; CDR3: CASSSPTGRRTGELFF; DNA: TGTGCCAGCAGTTCACCGACAGGGAGGAGGACCGGGGAGCTGTTTTTT
size: -; D: TRBD1; J: TRBJ1-2; V: TRBV7-2; CDR3: CASSLAGGLVGYTF; DNA: TGTGCCAGCAGCTTAGCAGGGGGCTTGGTTGGCTACACCTTC
size: -; D: TRBD1; J: TRBJ2-1; V: TRBV29-1; CDR3: CSAGKGQGTYNEQFF; DNA: TGCAGCGCTGGAAAGGGACAGGGGACCTACAATGAGCAGTTCTTC
size: -; D: TRBD1; J: TRBJ2-3; V: TRBV7-2; CDR3: CASSSGQGSDTQYF; DNA: TGTGCCAGCAGCTCCGGACAGGGATCAGATACGCAGTATTTT
size: -; D: TRBD2; J: TRBJ2-5; V: TRBV4-2; CDR3: CASSHVTSGGNNEQYF; DNA: TGTGCCAGCAGCCATGTGACTAGCGGGGGTAACAATGAGCAGTACTTC
size: -; D: TRBD2; J: TRBJ2-2; V: TRBV7-3; CDR3: CASSLRPAGDPGELFF; DNA: TGTGCCAGCAGCTTACGACCAGCGGGAGACCCCGGGGAGCTGTTTTTT
size: -; D: -; J: TRBJ1-6; V: TRBV12-3/TRBV12-4; CDR3: CASSLNSPLHF; DNA: TGTGCCAGCAGCTTGAATTCACCCCTCCACTTT
size: -; D: -; J: TRBJ1-2; V: TRBV5-1; CDR3: CAGSLESGRSSDYGYTF; DNA: TGCGCCGGCAGCTTGGAATCCGGCAGATCTTCGGACTATGGCTACACCTTC
size: -; D: TRBD2; J: TRBJ2-7; V: TRBV7-6; CDR3: CASSLVSAGGIFYEQYF; DNA: TGTGCCAGCAGCTTAGTAAGTGCGGGAGGGATCTTTTACGAGCAGTACTTC
size: -; D: -; J: TRBJ2-5; V: TRBV5-8; CDR3: CASSRVEGTQYF; DNA: TGTGCCAGCTCCCGGGTAGAGGGGACCCAGTACTTC
size: -; D: -; J: TRBJ2-3; V: TRBV7-2; CDR3: CASRDGGVGTDTQYF; DNA: TGTGCCAGCCGCGACGGGGGCGTTGGCACAGATACGCAGTATTTT
size: many; D: -; J: TRBJ2-1; V: TRBV29-1; CDR3: CSAETSSYNEQFF; DNA: TGCAGCGCCGAGACTTCTTCCTACAATGAGCAGTTCTTC
size: -; D: -; J: TRBJ2-1; V: TRBV24-1; CDR3: CATSDVVGRDEQFF; DNA: TGTGCCACCAGTGATGTAGTCGGGCGGGATGAGCAGTTCTTC
size: -; D: TRBD1; J: TRBJ2-3; V: TRBV7-2; CDR3: CASSLRQGIIDTQYF; DNA: TGTGCCAGCAGCTTAAGACAGGGGATTATAGATACGCAGTATTTT
size: -; D: -; J: TRBJ2-5; V: TRBV3-1; CDR3: CASSQAGEKTQYF; DNA: TGTGCCAGCAGCCAAGCCGGAGAGAAGACCCAGTACTTC
size: -; D: TRBD2; J: TRBJ2-1; V: TRBV2; CDR3: CAGTSGSSYNEQFF; DNA: TGTGCCGGAACTAGCGGGAGTTCCTACAATGAGCAGTTCTTC
size: -; D: -; J: TRBJ2-5; V: TRBV11-2; CDR3: CASSFDQGQWETQYF; DNA: TGTGCCAGCAGCTTCGATCAGGGCCAATGGGAGACCCAGTACTTC
size: once; D: -; J: TRBJ1-5; V: TRBV20-1; CDR3: CSARMLGKQPQHF; DNA: TGCAGTGCTAGGATGCTGGGAAAGCAGCCCCAGCATTTT
size: few; D: TRBD2; J: TRBJ2-7; V: TRBV12-3/TRBV12-4; CDR3: CASRAGGPVYEQYF; DNA: TGTGCCAGCAGGGCGGGAGGGCCGGTTTACGAGCAGTACTTC
size: -; D: -; J: TRBJ1-1; V: TRBV20-1; CDR3: CSARRQQGEAFF; DNA: TGCAGTGCTAGAAGGCAGCAAGGTGAAGCTTTCTTT
size: few; D: TRBD1; J: TRBJ2-5; V: TRBV24-1; CDR3: CATSDRTGGKETQYF; DNA: TGTGCCACCAGTGACCGGACAGGGGGCAAAGAGACCCAGTACTTC
size: -; D: TRBD2; J: TRBJ2-1; V: TRBV12-3/TRBV12-4; CDR3: CASSYGTRGSPDEQFF; DNA: TGTGCCAGCAGTTACGGGACTAGAGGGAGTCCCGATGAGCAGTTCTTC
size: few; D: -; J: TRBJ1-2; V: TRBV5-1; CDR3: CASRTELNYGYTF; DNA: TGCGCCAGCAGGACAGAACTTAACTATGGCTACACCTTC
size: many; D: -; J: TRBJ2-1; V: TRBV10-3; CDR3: CAISESIPGYNEQFF; DNA: TGTGCCATCAGTGAGTCGATCCCGGGATACAATGAGCAGTTCTTC
size: few; D: TRBD2; J: TRBJ2-5; V: TRBV2; CDR3: CASSEVSGSETQYF; DNA: TGTGCCAGCAGTGAGGTTAGCGGGAGTGAGACCCAGTACTTC
size: -; D: -; J: TRBJ2-7; V: TRBV7-9; CDR3: CASSLGASPSYSYEQYF; DNA: TGTGCCAGCAGCTTAGGAGCTAGCCCTAGCTACTCCTACGAGCAGTACTTC
size: -; D: TRBD2; J: TRBJ2-3; V: TRBV9; CDR3: CASSVATSGSTDTQYF; DNA: TGTGCCAGCAGCGTAGCGACTAGCGGGAGCACAGATACGCAGTATTTT
size: once; D: TRBD1; J: TRBJ2-3; V: TRBV10-2; CDR3: CASSDLGQGQYF; DNA: TGCGCCAGCAGTGACTTGGGACAGGGGCAGTATTTT
size: once; D: -; J: TRBJ1-1; V: TRBV29-1; CDR3: CSVEDLGREAFF; DNA: TGCAGCGTTGAAGATCTTGGCAGAGAAGCTTTCTTT
size: once; D: -; J: TRBJ2-1; V: TRBV27; CDR3: CASREVLNSYNEQFF; DNA: TGTGCCAGCAGGGAGGTCCTCAACTCCTACAATGAGCAGTTCTTC
size: -; D: -; J: TRBJ2-7; V: TRBV10-3; CDR3: CAIKGVGFYEQYF; DNA: TGTGCCATCAAGGGGGTGGGCTTTTACGAGCAGTACTTC
size: -; D: -; J: TRBJ2-3; V: TRBV6-6; CDR3: CASSYTGRGQYTQYF; DNA: TGTGCCAGCAGTTACACGGGGCGGGGACAATATACGCAGTATTTT
size: -; D: TRBD1; J: TRBJ2-1; V: TRBV20-1; CDR3: CSARDLGQGSYNEQFF; DNA: TGCAGTGCTAGAGATCTCGGACAGGGGTCCTACAATGAGCAGTTCTTC
size: -; D: -; J: TRBJ2-2; V: TRBV6-6; CDR3: CASTLSGELFF; DNA: TGTGCCAGCACGCTTTCGGGGGAGCTGTTTTTT